This T cell receptor beta chain was captured in a study of T cell responses to AZD1222 COVID-19 vaccine. Study-level findings and limits: Spike was spanned by vaccine-associated CD4 TCRs, which were dominant at 160-218 and 743-854. The sample set comprised mostly white British donors with more females, and clonal diversity was possibly underestimated. Baseline seropositivity characterized only a handful of AZD1222 recipients.

The CDR3 runs 14 residues. With 5 bases removed from V and 5 bases from J, the gap between germline ends came to 15 bases. CDR1 is SGHTA and CDR2 is FQGNSA in the germline V gene. To note about this clone: Antigen: not known.

Data came from immunoSEQ multiplex PCR; TCRdb stores just in-frame clones and leaves some out. The table has approximately 180,000 clones, roughly 91% seen once. The source was peripheral blood, collected 28 days after the second dose of the MenACWY control vaccine. The rearrangement uses TRBV7-2 and TRBJ2-5, with D unresolved. The origin of this receptor is an adult who received the MenACWY meningococcal vaccine as a control. The CDR3 is CASSPGNPGETQYF. Written as DNA, the CDR3 is TGTGCCAGCAGCCCGGGTAACCCTGGTGAGACCCAGTACTTC.